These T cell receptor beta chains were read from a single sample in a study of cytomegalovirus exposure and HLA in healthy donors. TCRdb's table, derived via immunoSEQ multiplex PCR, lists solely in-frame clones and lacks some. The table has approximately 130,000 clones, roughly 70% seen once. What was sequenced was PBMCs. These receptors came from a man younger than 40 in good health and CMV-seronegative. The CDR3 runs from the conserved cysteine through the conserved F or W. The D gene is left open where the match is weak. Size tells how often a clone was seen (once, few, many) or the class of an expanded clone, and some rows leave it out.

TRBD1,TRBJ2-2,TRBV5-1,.,CASSTRTGGHYTGELFF,TGCGCCAGCAGCACCCGGACAGGGGGACATTACACCGGGGAGCTGTTTTTT
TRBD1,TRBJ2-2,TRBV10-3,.,CAIKGGSNTGELFF,TGTGCCATCAAAGGGGGCTCGAACACCGGGGAGCTGTTTTTT
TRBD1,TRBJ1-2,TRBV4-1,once,CASSQERQGTSYGYTF,TGCGCCAGCAGCCAAGAACGACAGGGAACCAGCTATGGCTACACATTC
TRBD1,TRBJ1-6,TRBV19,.,CASRGTGGISPLHF,TGTGCCAGTAGAGGAACAGGGGGAATTTCACCCCTCCACTTT
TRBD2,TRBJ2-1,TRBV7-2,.,CASSTRMVAGGSSYNEQFF,TGTGCCAGCAGCACCCGGATGGTAGCGGGAGGGAGCTCCTACAATGAGCAGTTCTTC
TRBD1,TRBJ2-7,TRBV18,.,CASSPLQGNYEQYF,TGTGCCAGCTCACCGTTACAGGGGAACTACGAGCAGTACTTC
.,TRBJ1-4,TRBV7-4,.,CASSLARLILGRKLFF,TGTGCCAGCAGCTTGGCCAGATTAATACTAGGTCGAAAACTGTTTTTT
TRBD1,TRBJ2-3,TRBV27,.,CASSLQGGWGTDTQYF,TGTGCCAGCAGTTTACAAGGGGGCTGGGGCACAGATACGCAGTATTTT
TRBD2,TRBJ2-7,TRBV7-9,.,CASSWAASGGSSYEQYF,TGTGCCAGCAGCTGGGCGGCTAGCGGGGGGAGCTCCTACGAGCAGTACTTC
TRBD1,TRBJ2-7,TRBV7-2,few,CASSSRPGQGNYEQYF,TGTGCCAGCAGCTCGAGGCCGGGACAGGGGAACTACGAGCAGTACTTC
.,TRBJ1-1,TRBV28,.,CASRTIRGPQMNTEAFF,TGTGCCAGCAGAACGATCAGAGGGCCACAAATGAACACTGAAGCTTTCTTT
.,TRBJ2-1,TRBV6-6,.,CASSYPKNNEQFF,TGTGCCAGCAGTTACCCAAAAAACAATGAGCAGTTCTTC
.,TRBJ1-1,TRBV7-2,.,CASSQGNTEAFF,TGTGCCAGCAGCCAGGGGAACACTGAAGCTTTCTTT
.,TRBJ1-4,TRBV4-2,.,CASSQDAAGANEKLFF,TGTGCCAGCAGCCAAGATGCGGCAGGGGCAAATGAAAAACTGTTTTTT
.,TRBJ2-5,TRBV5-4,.,CASSLEGGREPIYF,TGTGCCAGCAGCTTGGAGGGGGGGCGGGAGCCAATTTACTTC
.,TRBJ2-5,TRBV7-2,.,CASSLWLDEGETQYF,TGTGCCAGCAGCTTATGGCTGGACGAGGGAGAGACCCAGTACTTC
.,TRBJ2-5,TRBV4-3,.,CASSQVMGGETQYF,TGCGCCAGCAGCCAAGTGATGGGGGGAGAGACCCAGTACTTC
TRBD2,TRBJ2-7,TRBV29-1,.,CSVEAGAGASYEQYF,TGCAGCGTGGAAGCGGGAGCGGGGGCCTCCTACGAGCAGTACTTC
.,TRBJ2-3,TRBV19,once,CASSIRSSGNWDTQYF,TGTGCCAGTAGTATAAGGTCCTCGGGGAATTGGGATACGCAGTATTTT
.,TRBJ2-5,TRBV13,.,CASSRGRPSVETQYF,TGTGCCAGCAGCCGAGGCCGGCCCTCGGTTGAGACCCAGTACTTC
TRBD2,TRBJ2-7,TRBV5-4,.,CASSLVLVGSGTYEQYF,TGTGCCAGCAGCCTGGTATTGGTGGGTAGCGGGACCTACGAGCAGTACTTC
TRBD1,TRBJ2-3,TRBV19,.,CASSPRRTGLPDTQYF,TGTGCCAGTAGCCCTCGACGGACAGGCCTCCCAGATACGCAGTATTTT
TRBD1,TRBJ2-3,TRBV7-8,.,CASGKGGATDTQYF,TGTGCCAGCGGAAAAGGGGGCGCAACAGATACGCAGTATTTT
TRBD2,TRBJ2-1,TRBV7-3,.,CASSLGLAGVFEQFF,TGTGCCAGCAGCCTGGGACTAGCGGGAGTTTTTGAGCAGTTCTTC
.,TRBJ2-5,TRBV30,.,CAWDRGGETQYF,TGTGCCTGGGATAGAGGGGGAGAGACCCAGTACTTC
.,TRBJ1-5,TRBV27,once,CASSDQGLQPQHF,TGTGCCAGCAGTGATCAGGGGCTTCAGCCCCAGCATTTT
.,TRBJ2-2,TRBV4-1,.,CASSQDRDSGNTGELFF,TGCGCCAGCAGCCAAGATCGCGATAGCGGGAACACCGGGGAGCTGTTTTTT
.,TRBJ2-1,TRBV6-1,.,CASMTVVQHEQFF,TGTGCCAGCATGACAGTAGTTCAACATGAGCAGTTCTTC
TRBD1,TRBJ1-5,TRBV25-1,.,CASSHEGQGNQPQHF,TGTGCCAGCAGTCACGAGGGACAGGGCAATCAGCCCCAGCATTTT
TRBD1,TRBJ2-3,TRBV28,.,CASSPRVLRDRGRGGTDTQYF,TGTGCCAGCAGTCCCAGGGTTCTTAGGGACAGGGGGCGCGGGGGCACAGATACGCAGTATTTT
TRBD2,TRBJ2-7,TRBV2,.,CASTGGYEQYF,TGTGCCAGCACGGGGGGTTACGAGCAGTACTTC
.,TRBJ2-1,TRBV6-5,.,CASRSGAYNEQFF,TGTGCCAGCAGGAGCGGAGCCTACAATGAGCAGTTCTTC
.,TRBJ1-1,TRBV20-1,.,CSAHSAAAFF,TGCAGTGCCCATAGTGCGGCGGCTTTCTTT
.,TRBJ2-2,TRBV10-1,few,CATRLLNTGELFF,TGCGCCACCAGACTGCTAAACACCGGGGAGCTGTTTTTT
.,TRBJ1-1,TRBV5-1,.,CASSLARLGVQGEAFF,TGCGCCAGCAGCTTGGCGAGGTTAGGGGTTCAGGGTGAAGCTTTCTTT
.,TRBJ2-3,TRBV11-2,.,CASSLALASDTQYF,TGTGCCAGCAGCTTAGCCTTAGCGTCAGATACGCAGTATTTT
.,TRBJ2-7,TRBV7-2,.,CASSLTQGRPYEQYF,TGTGCCAGCAGCCTGACACAGGGTCGACCCTACGAGCAGTACTTC
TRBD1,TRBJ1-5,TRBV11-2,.,CASSFQGDQPQHF,TGTGCCAGCAGTTTCCAGGGGGATCAGCCCCAGCATTTT
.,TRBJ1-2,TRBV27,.,CASSPTTGSWNTF,TGTGCCAGCAGTCCAACTACAGGGTCATGGAACACCTTC
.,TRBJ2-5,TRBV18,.,CASSPPGETQYF,TGTGCCAGCTCACCCCCCGGGGAGACCCAGTACTTC
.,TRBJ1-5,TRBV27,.,CASSPLLLRGNQPQHF,TGTGCCAGCAGTCCCCTTCTACTGAGGGGCAATCAGCCCCAGCATTTT
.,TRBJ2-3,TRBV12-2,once,CASRFLVEDTQYF,TGTGCAAGTCGCTTCCTGGTGGAGGATACGCAGTATTTT
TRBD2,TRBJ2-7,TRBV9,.,CASSPRLAGNYEQYF,TGTGCCAGCAGCCCCCGACTAGCGGGGAACTACGAGCAGTACTTC
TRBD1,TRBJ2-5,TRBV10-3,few,CAIRADREGETQYF,TGTGCCATCAGAGCAGACAGGGAAGGAGAGACCCAGTACTTC
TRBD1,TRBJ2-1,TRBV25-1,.,CASSPDRVPNEQFF,TGTGCCAGCAGTCCTGACAGGGTTCCTAATGAGCAGTTCTTC
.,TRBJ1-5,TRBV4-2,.,CASSQDPLRHNQPQHF,TGTGCCAGCAGCCAAGACCCCCTGAGGCACAATCAGCCCCAGCATTTT
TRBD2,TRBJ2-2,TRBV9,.,CASSVVAGNTGELFF,TGTGCCAGCAGCGTAGTAGCGGGGAACACCGGGGAGCTGTTTTTT
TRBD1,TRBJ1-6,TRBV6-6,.,CASRELGQGNSPLHF,TGTGCCAGCAGGGAACTGGGACAGGGCAATTCACCCCTCCACTTT
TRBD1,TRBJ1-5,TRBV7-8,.,CASSFRDRVSSNQPQHF,TGTGCCAGCAGCTTCCGGGACAGGGTGTCTAGCAATCAGCCCCAGCATTTT
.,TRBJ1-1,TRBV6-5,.,CASNRLGVTDTEAFF,TGTGCCAGCAACCGCCTAGGGGTGACGGACACTGAAGCTTTCTTT
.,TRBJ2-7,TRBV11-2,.,CASSSYDRRSYEQYF,TGTGCCAGCAGCTCCTACGACAGGAGGTCCTACGAGCAGTACTTC
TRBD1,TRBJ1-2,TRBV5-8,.,CASSRPSPGTGYGYTF,TGTGCCAGCAGCAGGCCCTCCCCCGGGACAGGATATGGCTACACCTTC
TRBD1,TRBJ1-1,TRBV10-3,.,CAIRQGGNTEAFF,TGTGCCATCAGGCAGGGGGGGAACACTGAAGCTTTCTTT
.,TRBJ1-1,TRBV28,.,CASHQGVTAEAFF,TGTGCCAGCCACCAAGGGGTAACGGCTGAAGCTTTCTTT
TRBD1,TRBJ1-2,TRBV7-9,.,CASSLGTGGNYGYTF,TGTGCCAGCAGCTTAGGGACAGGGGGGAACTATGGCTACACCTTC
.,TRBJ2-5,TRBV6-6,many,CASTGRKETQYF,TGTGCCAGCACCGGCAGGAAAGAGACCCAGTACTTC
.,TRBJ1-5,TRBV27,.,CASRYSNQPQHF,TGTGCCAGCAGGTATAGCAATCAGCCCCAGCATTTT
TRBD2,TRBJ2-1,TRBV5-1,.,CASSLRASGVYNEQFF,TGCGCCAGCAGCTTGAGGGCTAGCGGAGTGTACAATGAGCAGTTCTTC
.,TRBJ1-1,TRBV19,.,CASSYGQYTEAFF,TGTGCCAGTAGTTACGGACAGTACACTGAAGCTTTCTTT